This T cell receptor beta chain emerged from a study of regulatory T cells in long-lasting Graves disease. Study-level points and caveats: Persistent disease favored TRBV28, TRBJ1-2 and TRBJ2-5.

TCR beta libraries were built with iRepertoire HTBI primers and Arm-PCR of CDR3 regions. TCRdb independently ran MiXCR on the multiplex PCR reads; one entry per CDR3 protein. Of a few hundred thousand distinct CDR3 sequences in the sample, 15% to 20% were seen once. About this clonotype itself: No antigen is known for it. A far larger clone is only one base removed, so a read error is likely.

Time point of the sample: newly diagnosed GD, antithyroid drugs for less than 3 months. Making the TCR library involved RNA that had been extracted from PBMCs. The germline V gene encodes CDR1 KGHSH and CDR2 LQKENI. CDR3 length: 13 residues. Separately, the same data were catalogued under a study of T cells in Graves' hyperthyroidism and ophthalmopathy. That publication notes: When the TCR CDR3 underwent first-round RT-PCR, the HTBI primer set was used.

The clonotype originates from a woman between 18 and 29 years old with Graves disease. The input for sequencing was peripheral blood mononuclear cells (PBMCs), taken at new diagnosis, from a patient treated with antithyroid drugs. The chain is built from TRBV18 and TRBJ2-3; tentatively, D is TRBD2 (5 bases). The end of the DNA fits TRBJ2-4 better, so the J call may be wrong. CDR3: CASSPSDTRDQYF. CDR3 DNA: TGTGCCAGCTCACCAAGCGACACTAGGGATCAGTACTTC.